What follows are 12 T cell receptor beta chains derived from one specimen sequenced in a study of somatic mutations in cytotoxic T cells in rheumatoid arthritis. TCRdb's copy holds only in-frame clones and misses some; the assay was immunoSEQ multiplex PCR. The data show some 20,000 clones, around 81% seen once. Sequenced: CD8+ T cells sorted from blood. The receptors come from an adult with rheumatoid arthritis.

The rearrangement links TRBV7-9 to TRBJ1-3; weak D call: TRBD1 (6 bases). From germline, CDR1 is SEHNR and CDR2 FQNEAQ (reference sequence). V gave up 5 bases and J gave up 2 bases, with 10 bases separating them. This CDR3 spans 14 amino acids. DNA of the CDR3: TGTGCCAGCAGCCATGGGACAACTGGAAACACCATATATTTT. This sequence encodes CASSHGTTGNTIYF.

This clone came up a few times. Sequence at one end of the junction differs from germline and may be a read error. This chain uses TRBV7-7 with TRBJ2-7; 7 bases agree with TRBD1. The CDR3 extends over 15 amino acids. Germline V gene lookup returns CDR1 SSHAT and CDR2 FNYEAQ (reference sequence). In nucleotides, the CDR3 is TGTGCTAGCAGCTTCTCCAGGGGGAGCTCCTACGAGCAGTACTTC. Translated, it gives CASSFSRGSSYEQYF.

This clone was detected once. V and J are TRBV5-6 and TRBJ2-1, with TRBD1 identical over 7 bases. The CDR3 runs to 17 residues. The germline V gene has CDR1 SGHDT and CDR2 YYEEEE. V shed 2 bases, J shed 4 bases, and the junction held 12 bases outside the gene matches. The CDR3 spells CASSLLRGGAPYNEQFF. DNA for the CDR3: TGTGCCAGCAGCTTACTACGAGGGGGCGCCCCTTACAATGAGCAGTTCTTC.

This chain links TRBV9 with TRBJ1-2, with a tentative D call TRBD1 (5 bases). Germline CDR1 SGDLS, CDR2 YYNGEE. V was shortened by 0 bases and J by 2 bases, with 8 bases between the two germline ends. CDR3 length: 14 amino acids. As DNA, the CDR3 is TGTGCCAGCAGCGTAGTATCAGGGAACTATGGCTACACCTTC. Translating it yields CASSVVSGNYGYTF.

This chain joins TRBV19 and TRBJ1-5; possible D gene TRBD1, 6 bases. V dropped 3 bases and J dropped 2 bases, with 17 bases sitting between them. The CDR3 contains 17 residues. Germline-derived CDR1 and CDR2 are LNHDA and SQIVND (reference sequence). CDR3 amino acids: CASSIKKQGWGNQPQHF. DNA of the CDR3: TGTGCCAGTAGTATCAAAAAACAGGGATGGGGCAATCAGCCCCAGCATTTT.

The chain carries TRBV6-5 and TRBJ1-5; 9 bases map to TRBD1. The germline gives CDR1 MNHEY, CDR2 SVGAGI. This CDR3 spans 14 amino acids. J was trimmed by 6 bases and V by 8 bases; bases with no gene match: 8. The chain's CDR3 is CASGTGGFGQPQHF. The CDR3 bases are TGTGCCAGCGGCACAGGGGGCTTTGGTCAGCCCCAGCATTTT.

This chain uses TRBV11-2 with TRBJ1-6, with D unclear. The CDR3 runs 16 residues. Germline V gene lookup returns CDR1 SGHAT and CDR2 FQNNGV. V was cut by 1 base and J by 0 bases, with 7 bases left in between. CDR3 DNA: TGTGCCAGCAGCTTAGGGCTGAGCTCCTATAATTCACCCCTCCACTTT. Translated, it gives CASSLGLSSYNSPLHF.

CDR3 protein: CAISGQTQTSGVQETQYF. CDR3 DNA: TGTGCCATCAGTGGCCAAACACAGACTAGCGGGGTTCAAGAGACCCAGTACTTC. The J gene is TRBJ2-5, the V gene TRBV10-3; 11 bases are a match to TRBD2. V lost 4 bases, J lost 2 bases, and 12 bases stayed unmatched. The CDR3 is 18 residues long. Germline CDR1 ENHRY, CDR2 SYGVKD.

The chain employs TRBV15 and TRBJ1-5; D uncertain. V was pared by 3 bases and J by 4 bases, with 13 bases between. Germline lookup yields CDR1 LNHNV and CDR2 YYDKDF (reference sequence). The CDR3 runs 15 residues. The CDR3 DNA follows: TGTGCCACCAGCAGGTTTGGAGAAAGAAATCAGCCCCAGCATTTT. The encoded protein is CATSRFGERNQPQHF.

This rearrangement joins TRBV7-9 to TRBJ2-2; TRBD1 is a possible D gene (6 bases). The CDR3 runs 15 residues. V was pared by 2 bases and J by 5 bases, with 12 bases between. Germline values: CDR1 SEHNR, CDR2 FQNEAQ (reference sequence). In nucleotides, the CDR3 is TGTGCCAGCAGCTTACATACAGGGCGAACCGGGGAGCTGTTTTTT. It specifies CASSLHTGRTGELFF.

This clone was recorded once. The chain links TRBV7-6 to TRBJ2-7; perhaps TRBD2 as D (5 bases). Germline CDR1 SGHVS, CDR2 FNYEAQ. Trimming stripped 3 bases from V and 0 bases from J, with 9 bases between. This CDR3 has 14 amino acids. CDR3 nucleotides: TGTGCCAGCAGCTTGGCGGGCCCCTCCTACGAGCAGTACTTC. Encoded protein: CASSLAGPSYEQYF. The entire variable domain, with the rest obtained from reference TRBV7-6 and TRBJ2-7, is as follows: GAGVSQSPRYKVTKRGQDVALRCDPISGHVSLYWYRQALGQGPEFLTYFNYEAQQDKSGLPNDRFSAERPEGSISTLTIQRTEQRDSAMYRCASSLAGPSYEQYFGPGTRLTVT.

In its sample, this clone was seen once. The chain recombines TRBV28 with TRBJ2-1, with a weak D call TRBD2 (8 bases). V lost 1 base and J 5 bases, leaving 21 bases between the germline ends. The germline V gene has CDR1 MDHEN and CDR2 SYDVKM. CDR3 length equals 18 residues. As DNA, the CDR3 is TGTGCCAGCAGTTTATCGGGAGGGGGCCGGGCAGGAGACAATGAGCAGTTCTTC. Its translation is CASSLSGGGRAGDNEQFF.